The 3 T cell receptor beta chains in this list originate from one sample, sequenced in a study of T cells after yellow fever vaccination (dated by TCRdb to the late 2010s). The label giving this sample's treatment or condition can be read as: live attenuated yellow fever vaccine strain. Library construction relied on 5' RACE. Sequencing was carried out with an Illumina HiSeq 2500. The raw public data were reprocessed by TCRdb itself: fastp quality trimming at Q25, MiXCR clonotype calling, in-frame beta chains only. When rows share a CDR3 protein, they turn into one entry using the most common DNA and genes. A total of roughly 6,100 distinct CDR3 sequences appear in this sample, about 6.5% of them only once. The ten largest clones add up to approximately 61% of the sample. The material was PBMCs, either bulk or a sorted T-cell subset (CD4+, CD8+, memory, or dextramer-sorted; not recorded which), obtained less than 16 days after the first yellow fever vaccination. The source of these receptors is a man aged 18 to 35 who received the YFV17D yellow fever vaccine.

Ten or more counts support this clonotype. V is TRBV4-3 and J is TRBJ2-7; 8 bases align to TRBD2. V shed 3 bases, J shed 0 bases, and the junction held 7 bases outside the gene matches. Germline lookup yields CDR1 LGHNA and CDR2 YSLEER. The CDR3 sequence is 16 residues long. The CDR3 DNA follows: TGCGCCAGCAGCCAGGGCGGGGCGGGGGGCTCCTACGAGCAGTACTTC. Its translation: CASSQGGAGGSYEQYF.

This clonotype has at least ten counts. This rearrangement joins TRBV6-5 to TRBJ2-2; TRBD2 matches 8 bases. The CDR3 is made up of 14 amino acids. The V and J ends lost 7 bases and 7 bases, in that order; junction bases with no gene match: 8. The germline V gene encodes CDR1 MNHEY and CDR2 SVGAGI. For the CDR3, the DNA is TGTGCCAGCATTTCAAGCGGGGGTAGCGGGGAGCTGTTTTTT. The encoded protein is CASISSGGSGELFF.

This clonotype has at least ten counts. The chain has TRBV7-2 and TRBJ1-1; 7 bases align to TRBD1. The CDR3 runs 14 residues. Germline values: CDR1 SGHTA, CDR2 FQGNSA. The V segment lost 1 base and the J segment 14 bases; nucleotides outside the gene matches: 13. The chain's CDR3 is CASSLEVLLGTAFF. CDR3 nucleotides: TGTGCCAGCAGCTTAGAAGTACTCCTCGGGACAGCCTTCTTT.